This entry lists 17 T cell receptor beta chains sequenced from one sample in a study of shared clonotypes between healthy human individuals. Assay: immunoSEQ multiplex PCR; the TCRdb copy retains only in-frame clones and omits some. Here the sample spans 2 million to 2.5 million clones, more than 80% being singletons. Sequences were obtained from naive CD4+ T cells from PBMCs. Subset indicated: CD45RA+ positively selected. These receptors originate from a man between 18 and 35 years old in good health. Some clones in this sample may be carry-over from other donors' samples.

This chain links TRBV5-1 with TRBJ2-5; perhaps TRBD2 as D (5 bases). The length of the CDR3 is 14 residues. Germline V CDR1 and CDR2: SGHRS, YFSETQ. V was pared by 5 bases and J by 5 bases, with 16 bases between. The chain's CDR3 is CASRNVRGFETQYF. The DNA of the CDR3 is TGCGCCAGCAGAAATGTGCGAGGGTTTGAGACCCAGTACTTC. Together with reference TRBV5-1 and TRBJ2-5, the CDR3 gives the full variable domain: KAGVTQTPRYLIKTRGQQVTLSCSPISGHRSVSWYQQTPGQGLQFLFEYFSETQRNKGNFPGRFSGRQFSNSRSEMNVSTLELGDSALYLCASRNVRGFETQYFGPGTRLLVL.

The chain carries TRBV5-1 and TRBJ2-5; 7 nucleotides match TRBD1. Germline V CDR1 and CDR2: SGHRS, YFSETQ. J gave up 2 bases and V 5 bases, and 6 bases lay outside the gene matches. The CDR3 length is 14 residues. CDR3: CASSPPQGQETQYF. The CDR3 region has the DNA TGCGCCAGCAGTCCACCACAGGGGCAAGAGACCCAGTACTTC.

This clone was picked up a small number of times. The chain recombines TRBV30 with TRBJ1-1; a weak D match, TRBD1 (6 bases). V was shortened by 7 bases and J by 4 bases, with 13 bases between the two germline ends. Germline CDR1 GTSNPN, CDR2 SVGIG (reference sequence). The CDR3 has 12 amino acids. As DNA, the CDR3 is TGTGCCTTGACAGGACCGGGCACTGAAGCTTTCTTT. The encoded protein is CALTGPGTEAFF.

To note about this clone: The sample has other DNA sequences that encode this CDR3 too. The chain employs TRBV5-6 and TRBJ2-7; no clear D. Trimming shortened V by 4 bases and J by 4 bases, and 9 bases separated the two germline ends. Per the germline V gene, CDR1 is SGHDT and CDR2 is YYEEEE. The CDR3 has 12 amino acids. The CDR3: CASSPGSYEQYF. CDR3 sequence (DNA): TGTGCCAGCAGCCCGGGTTCTTACGAGCAGTACTTC.

The V and J genes are TRBV5-1 and TRBJ2-5; 7 bases are a match to TRBD1. The junction had 8 bases not matched to a gene; V was cut back by 4 bases and J by 2 bases. The CDR3 is 15 residues long. CDR1 and CDR2 from the germline V gene are SGHRS and YFSETQ. CDR3 coding DNA: TGCGCCAGCAGCCTCACTGGACAGGTTCAAGAGACCCAGTACTTC. Amino acid sequence: CASSLTGQVQETQYF.

The chain links TRBV27 to TRBJ2-5; 7 bases line up with TRBD1. Losses at the gene ends were 6 bases for V and 0 bases for J; bases not matched to a gene: 10. This CDR3 comprises 16 residues. Germline V gives CDR1 MNHEY, CDR2 SMNVEV (reference sequence). CDR3 DNA sequence: TGTGCCAGCAGCTACGGACAGGCCACGTACCAAGAGACCCAGTACTTC. Translating gives CASSYGQATYQETQYF.

The CDR3 nucleotides are TGCGCCAGCAGCCAAGAAGCGTTCAGCGGGAGAGATACGCAGTATTTT. Its translation: CASSQEAFSGRDTQYF. This chain connects TRBV4-3 to TRBJ2-3; TRBD2 agrees at 8 bases. V dropped 0 bases and J dropped 5; count of bases not matched to a gene: 7. The CDR3 has 16 residues. Looked up from germline, CDR1 is LGHNA and CDR2 is YSLEER.

The chain uses TRBV6-1 and TRBJ2-7; 11 bases map to TRBD2. The CDR3 extends over 14 amino acids. Germline V gene data show CDR1 as MNHNS and CDR2 as SASEGT. Losses at the gene ends were 6 bases for V and 4 bases for J; bases not matched to a gene: 5. CDR3 protein: CASRGTSGGYEQYF. The CDR3 coding sequence is TGTGCCAGCAGGGGGACTAGCGGTGGATACGAGCAGTACTTC.

The V call is TRBV5-4, the J call TRBJ2-5, with TRBD2 matching 9 bases. The CDR3 is 16 residues long. Germline CDR1 is SGHNT and CDR2 is YYREEE (reference sequence). J lost 8 bases, V lost 2 bases, and 13 bases had no gene match. CDR3 bases: TGTGCCAGCAGCTTTTCCCCGATCGGGACTAGCCCCACCCAGTACTTC. It codes for CASSFSPIGTSPTQYF.

The chain links TRBV7-9 to TRBJ2-3; D may correspond to TRBD1 or TRBD2 (6 bases each). The CDR3 contains 15 residues. Deletions cut 5 bases from V and 7 bases from J, with 19 bases between. Germline V gene sequence: CDR1 SEHNR, CDR2 FQNEAQ (reference sequence). This CDR3 is CASSKRGAGVNTQYF. For the CDR3, the DNA is TGTGCCAGCAGCAAAAGGGGGGCAGGGGTGAATACGCAGTATTTT.

This chain links TRBV4-3 with TRBJ2-7; the D gene is possibly TRBD1 (6 bases). The CDR3 runs 15 residues. V was cut by 6 bases and J by 3 bases, with 18 bases left in between. Germline V CDR1 and CDR2: LGHNA, YSLEER. The CDR3 nucleotides read TGCGCCAGCAGTCTCTCACTGACAGGAAGCTACGAGCAGTACTTC. This sequence encodes CASSLSLTGSYEQYF.

The rearrangement joins TRBV11-2 to TRBJ2-1, with 13 bases matching TRBD2. This CDR3 contains 15 residues. J gave up 9 bases and V 4 bases, and 6 bases lay outside the gene matches. Germline assignment: CDR1 SGHAT and CDR2 FQNNGV. The CDR3 is CASSSTSGRVGEQFF. The CDR3 DNA is TGTGCCAGCAGCTCCACTAGCGGGAGGGTGGGTGAGCAGTTCTTC.

This chain uses TRBV18 with TRBJ1-1, with unresolved D. There are 14 residues in the CDR3. Germline-derived CDR1 and CDR2 are KGHSH and LQKENI. V dropped 3 bases and J dropped 0 bases, with 8 bases sitting between them. The CDR3 region has the DNA TGTGCCAGCTCACCGCAAGAGGTGAACACTGAAGCTTTCTTT. Amino acid sequence: CASSPQEVNTEAFF.

The chain is built from TRBV9 and TRBJ2-3, with 7 bases identical to TRBD1. The CDR3 length is 14 residues. In germline, CDR1 is SGDLS, CDR2 YYNGEE. J was trimmed by 4 bases and V by 4 bases; bases with no gene match: 6. CDR3 loop: CASSTTGVADTQYF. CDR3 nucleotide sequence: TGTGCCAGCAGCACTACAGGGGTGGCAGATACGCAGTATTTT.

This clone has more than one count but fewer than ten. The V gene is TRBV7-9, the J gene TRBJ1-1; D perhaps matches TRBD1 (6 bases). The germline V and J ends were trimmed by 6 bases and 10 bases, with 15 bases remaining between them. This CDR3 is 12 amino acids long. CDR1 and CDR2 (germline): SEHNR, FQNEAQ (reference sequence). The CDR3, as DNA: TGTGCCAGCAGTTTACAGGGTCGCGGAGCTTTCTTT. Its protein is CASSLQGRGAFF.

This clone has just one count. CDR3 nucleotide sequence: TGCGCCAGCAGCGAAGGGGGCGCTTACGGCTACACCTTC. Amino acid sequence: CASSEGGAYGYTF. J is TRBJ1-2 and V is TRBV5-1; 7 bases fit TRBD1. V lost 4 bases, J lost 8 bases, and 8 bases stayed unmatched. The CDR3 sequence is 13 residues long. Germline V gene data show CDR1 as SGHRS and CDR2 as YFSETQ.

This clone was detected once. J is TRBJ2-7 and V is TRBV5-6; 8 bases are shared with TRBD1. The CDR3 is 14 amino acids. Unmatched junction bases numbered 2, after V lost 1 base and J lost 2 bases. The germline gives CDR1 SGHDT, CDR2 YYEEEE. CDR3 sequence (DNA): TGTGCCAGCAGCTTGTACAGGGGGGCCTACGAGCAGTACTTC. Its translation is CASSLYRGAYEQYF.